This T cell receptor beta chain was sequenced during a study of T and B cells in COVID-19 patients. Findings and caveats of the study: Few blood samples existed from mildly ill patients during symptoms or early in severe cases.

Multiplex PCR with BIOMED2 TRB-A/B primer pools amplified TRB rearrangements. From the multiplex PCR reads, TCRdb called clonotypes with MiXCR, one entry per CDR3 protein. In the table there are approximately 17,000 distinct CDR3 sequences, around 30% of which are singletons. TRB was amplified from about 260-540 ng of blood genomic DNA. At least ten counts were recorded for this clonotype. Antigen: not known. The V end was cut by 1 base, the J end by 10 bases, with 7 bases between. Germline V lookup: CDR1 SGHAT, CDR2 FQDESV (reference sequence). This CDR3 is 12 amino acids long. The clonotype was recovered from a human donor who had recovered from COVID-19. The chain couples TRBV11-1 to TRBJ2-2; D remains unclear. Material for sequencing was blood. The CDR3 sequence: CASSLVDVELFF. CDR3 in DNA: TGTGCCAGCAGCTTAGTTGATGTGGAGCTGTTTTTT.